This TCR beta chain was found in a study of blood T cells in healthy people across ages. Points from the study as a whole: The study lacked donor CMV status, which possibly confounded expanded clonotype changes.

The use of a sample-barcoded 5' primer and a J-beta primer mix characterized a second PCR of about 6 to 12 cycles. TCRdb fed the 5' RACE reads into MiXCR, producing one record per CDR3 protein. The sample lists about 640,000 distinct CDR3 sequences, roughly three fifths seen once, with roughly 34% in the top ten. This clonotype showed up just once. Its antigen is not known. CDR1 and CDR2 from the germline V gene are KGHSH and LQKENI. The CDR3 is made up of 13 amino acids. With 3 bases clipped from V and 8 bases from J, the junction kept 3 bases outside the gene matches. This sequence originates from a man between 60 and 70 years old in good health. V gene TRBV18 combines with J gene TRBJ1-5; the match to TRBD1 covers 8 bases. Input material: blood. The CDR3 loop reads CASSPDRAKPQHF. For the CDR3, the DNA is TGTGCCAGCTCACCGGACAGGGCTAAGCCCCAGCATTTT.